Below, 2 T cell receptor beta chains from the same sample are listed, as sequenced in a study of blood T cell repertoires in COVID-19. Using immunoSEQ multiplex PCR, the repertoire was profiled, and TCRdb retains in-frame clones only, with some absent. The sample lists fewer than 300,000 clones, under 90% seen once, with just under 3% in the top ten. The sample taken for sequencing was peripheral blood. Receptors originate from a woman in her sixties with active or convalescent COVID-19.

This rearrangement joins TRBV11-3 to TRBJ2-1; 9 bases are shared with TRBD2. The CDR3 length is 15 residues. V lost 6 bases, J lost 4 bases, and 7 bases stayed unmatched. The germline V gene has CDR1 SGHNT and CDR2 YENEEA. CDR3: CASSQAGGRYNEQFF. CDR3 DNA sequence: TGTGCCAGCAGTCAAGCGGGGGGCCGATACAATGAGCAGTTCTTC. Combining the CDR3 with reference TRBV11-3 and TRBJ2-1 gives the whole variable domain EAGVVQSPRYKIIEKKQPVAFWCNPISGHNTLYWYLQNLGQGPELLIRYENEEAVDDSQLPKDRFSAERLKGVDSTLKIQPAELGDSAVYLCASSQAGGRYNEQFFGPGTRLTVL.

This clone showed up just a few times. The chain couples TRBV6-5 to TRBJ2-2, with TRBD2 as a possible D gene (5 bases). CDR1 is MNHEY, CDR2 SVGAGI, per germline. The CDR3 spans 15 residues. Trimming removed 11 bases from V and 1 base from J, with 17 bases in between. CDR3 loop: CASLGVPMNTGELFF. DNA of the CDR3: TGTGCCTCCCTCGGGGTGCCTATGAACACCGGGGAGCTGTTTTTT.